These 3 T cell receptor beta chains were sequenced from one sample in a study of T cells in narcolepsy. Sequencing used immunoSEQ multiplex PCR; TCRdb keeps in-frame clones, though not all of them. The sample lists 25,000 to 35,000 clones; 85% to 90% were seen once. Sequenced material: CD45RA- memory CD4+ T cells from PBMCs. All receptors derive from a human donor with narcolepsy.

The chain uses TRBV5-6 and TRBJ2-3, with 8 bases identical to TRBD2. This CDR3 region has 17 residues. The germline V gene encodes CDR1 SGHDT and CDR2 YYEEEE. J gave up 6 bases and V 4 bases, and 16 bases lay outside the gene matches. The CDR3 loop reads CASSPGFGASGLDTQYF. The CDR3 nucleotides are TGTGCCAGCAGCCCCGGTTTTGGAGCTAGCGGGCTCGATACGCAGTATTTT.

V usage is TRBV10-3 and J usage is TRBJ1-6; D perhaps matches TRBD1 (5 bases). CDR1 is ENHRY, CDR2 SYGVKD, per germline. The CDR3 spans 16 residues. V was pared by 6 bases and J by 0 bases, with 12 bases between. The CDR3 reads CAIRGDISSYNSPLHF. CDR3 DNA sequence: TGTGCCATCAGAGGGGATATTAGCTCCTATAATTCACCCCTCCACTTT.

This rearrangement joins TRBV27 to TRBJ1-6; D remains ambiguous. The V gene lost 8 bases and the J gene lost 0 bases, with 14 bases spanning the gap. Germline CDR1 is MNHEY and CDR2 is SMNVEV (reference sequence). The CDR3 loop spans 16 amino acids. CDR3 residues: CASSFGAISYNSPLHF. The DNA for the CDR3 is TGTGCCAGCTCCTTCGGAGCGATCTCCTATAATTCACCCCTCCACTTT.